What follows describes a single TCR beta chain. Per the original methods: Amplification of reference gene primers provided the estimated nucleated cell counts. TCRdb's table, derived via immunoSEQ multiplex PCR, lists solely in-frame clones and lacks some. V and J calls and clone size are those listed in that table; D and trimming were worked out from the DNA. The table lists 65,000 to 80,000 clones, 70% to 90% of them singletons. These data belong to a study of blood T cell repertoires in COVID-19. About the research overall: The origin of the acute and convalescent COVID-19 samples was the United States, Italy and Spain. Sample material is recorded as cDNA or gDNA derived from T cells, B-cell-depleted T cells, or PBMCs.

This CDR3 region has 15 residues. CDR1 is LGHNA, CDR2 YSLEER, per germline. J was trimmed by 4 bases and V by 3 bases; bases with no gene match: 5. The J gene is TRBJ1-1, the V gene TRBV4-3, with TRBD1 identical over 10 bases. The material sequenced was peripheral blood. The clonotype was recovered from a man aged 50 or older with active COVID-19. The CDR3 reads CASSQKTGGGTEAFF. The CDR3 DNA reads as TGCGCCAGCAGCCAGAAGACAGGGGGCGGCACTGAAGCTTTCTTT.